This T cell receptor (beta chain) was documented in a study of T cell responses to AZD1222 COVID-19 vaccine (dated by TCRdb to the early 2020s). For the study in its entirety: A total of approximately 240 trial participants underwent TCR sequencing, of whom under 220 had received two doses of AZD1222 and around 25 had received two doses of the MenACWY control vaccine. Trial participants were enrolled by age into 18-55, 56-69 and 70-plus year subgroups, with 148, 28 and 57 TCR-sequenced participants respectively.

Reading the label with the study, this specimen's time point is: about 28 days (+/-7) after the second vaccine dose. AZD1222 recipients given second doses at about 4 weeks or at about 12 weeks were pooled, since spike-specific TCR depth and breadth were not found to differ between the two schedules. The vaccinee samples were drawn from two UK trials, COV001 and COV002, one of which was a single-blind randomized controlled phase 2/3 trial testing AZD1222 (ChAdOx1 nCoV-19) in healthy adults. For TCRbeta chain sequencing, PBMC samples were collected from trial participants at day 0 and at day 28 after the second dose. At the junction V is shortened by 4 bases and J by 3 bases, with 8 bases in between. CDR1 and CDR2 are read off the germline V gene as SGHNT and YENEEA. The CDR3 goes from the cysteine to the phenylalanine over 13 residues. Kept here is only the CDR3 DNA, which spans 39 bases and is read in frame from base 1.

The CDR3 regions of human TCRbeta chains were analyzed by immunosequencing. The authors processed their data as follows. TCRs in the repertoires were matched against a reference library of SARS-CoV-2-specific TCRs that had been generated with the MIRA antigen-specificity platform. Breadth was defined as the fraction of unique TCRs that were SARS-CoV-2-associated. Depth was defined as the fraction of total T cells that were SARS-CoV-2-associated. Using the MIRA data, each spike-specific TCR was mapped to the spike region that the TCR reacts to and placed in a CD4 or CD8 class. Log10-transformed breadth and depth values were compared by one-way ANOVA with Sidak's multiple comparisons tests. TCRdb provides this immuneACCESS table in a form limited to in-frame rearrangements. Some clones are lacking; in checked studies, under half of them reflect an unresolved V gene, and why the rest are absent is not known. D and trimming were read from the DNA, whereas the V and J calls and clone size are those reported in that table. The sample includes about 150,000 clones, with about 90% observed a single time. The top ten clonotypes cover 3% to 4% of the sample.

On the study overall, not on this receptor specifically: Participants were mostly white British, with more females than males. The authors suggested clonal diversity may have been underestimated. Only six AZD1222 recipients were SARS-CoV-2 seropositive at baseline, limiting conclusions about previously exposed vaccinees. Because no samples from the day 14 peak response were available, repertoires could be characterized only after the peak T cell response. Spike-specific TCR breadth and depth rose significantly after two AZD1222 doses compared with day 0 and with MenACWY recipients. The vaccine-associated CD4 TCRs covered the entire spike protein, and the dominant responses fell in regions 160-218 and 743-854. The 56-69-year group was small, and its depth increase did not reach significance, likely because of low power. Nearly half of unique spike-specific TCRs reportedly recognized epitopes outside regions mutated in the B.1.351 and B.1.1.7 variants.

Remarks on this clone: What this receptor recognizes is not known. No base-level quality is on record; no much larger clone is a single base apart.

Here the sequenced sample was peripheral blood, taken 28 days after the second AZD1222 dose. Recombination connected TRBV11-3 to TRBJ2-3; confidence is insufficient to name the D gene. This sequence was found in an adult who received the AZD1222 COVID-19 vaccine. The nucleotide sequence reads as follows: TGTGCCAGCAGCTCACGCCGAACAGATACGCAGTATTTT. Translated, it reads CASSSRRTDTQYF.